These T cell receptor beta chains were read from a single sample in a study of early stage breast cancer tumors. Method: immunoSEQ multiplex PCR; TCRdb's copy keeps in-frame clones and lacks some. This sample has 45,000 to 60,000 clones, with around 90% found just once. Input material: blood. The receptors shown here come from a person aged 70 to 85 with breast cancer. Each CDR3 is given with its conserved first and last residue.

CDR3aa | v_gene
CASSRSGTGPEKLFF | TRBV6-5
CASGEQQEGGYTF | TRBV19
CASSVEGASYEQYF | TRBV2
CASSYRGRITEAFF | TRBV6-5
CASSLGQPNTGELFF | TRBV5-1
CASSYPSSGSSYEQYF | TRBV6-5
CAWSRQGRETQYF | TRBV30
CAMYALGTEAFF | TRBV28
CAWSRESTYSNQPQHF | TRBV30
CAIGPISTYEQYF | TRBV10-3
CASSLRRYGEQYF | TRBV7-2
CATDGLNYTF | TRBV15
CASSDRLAGVRETQYF | TRBV5-4
CASNIASSGTGGGYTF | TRBV19
CASSAGLAGSYEQYF | TRBV9
CASSSGNTEAFF | TRBV28
CASSQDRVNTEAFF | TRBV4-1
CAWSRQGGSPLHF | TRBV30
CASSPSGSSGSSYEQYF | TRBV27
CASSPGTANSPLHF | TRBV9
CASIAGYNEQFF | TRBV27
CASSQPGQNNSPLHF | TRBV23-1
CAWSGKTGGNYGYTF | TRBV30
CAWSATGTGVYGYTF | TRBV30
CASSQELAGVSTDTQYF | TRBV4-2
CASSPPTGQGPYEQYF | TRBV18
CASSPGLAGNEQFF | TRBV5-1
CASSSPKRPLHF | TRBV28
CASSLALDTQYF | TRBV5-5
CASSPRPRANSPLHF | TRBV4-2
CASSSGQGIHTEAFF | TRBV7-8
CASSFDRAYEQYF | TRBV27
CASSPLAGGSRPGGSPLHF | TRBV18
CASTPDRALTDTQYF | TRBV5-4
CASTPSGQGTYEQYF | TRBV6-1
CASSLLAGVLSLYGYTF | TRBV28
CASSLDRGSYEQYF | TRBV6-1
CANSQDVGPQHF | TRBV6-5
CASSPVAGSGVYEQYF | TRBV5-5
CASLPDRVTNTEAFF | TRBV5-1
CASSWDRVPSGGYTF | TRBV6-1
CASSYRESSYEQYF | TRBV6-5